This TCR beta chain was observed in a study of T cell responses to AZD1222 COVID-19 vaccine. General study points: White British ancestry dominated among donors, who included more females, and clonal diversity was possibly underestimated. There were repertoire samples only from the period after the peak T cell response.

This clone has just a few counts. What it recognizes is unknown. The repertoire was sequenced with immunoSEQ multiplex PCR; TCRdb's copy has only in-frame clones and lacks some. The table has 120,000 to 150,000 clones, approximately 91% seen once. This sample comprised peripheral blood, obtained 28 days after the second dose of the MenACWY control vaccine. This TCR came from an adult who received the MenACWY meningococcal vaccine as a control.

The CDR3 loop reads CATSDLGDATSTDTQYF. The CDR3 coding sequence is TGTGCCACCAGTGATTTGGGGGACGCCACTAGCACAGATACGCAGTATTTT. The J gene is TRBJ2-3, the V gene TRBV24-1; D possibly uses TRBD1 or TRBD2 (5 bases each). The germline V and J ends were trimmed by 0 bases and 0 bases, with 12 bases remaining between them. Looked up from germline, CDR1 is KGHDR and CDR2 is SFDVKD. The CDR3 contains 17 residues.